The entry below gives a single TCR beta chain sequence along with its context. Its cognate antigen is unknown. The table came from immunoSEQ multiplex PCR; TCRdb's copy has only in-frame clones and leaves some out. The sample consists of hundreds of thousands of clones, under 80% of them appearing once. This specimen belongs to a study of cytotoxic CD8 clonotypes in ibrutinib-treated CLL. Study results and caveats: Having risen at ibrutinib response, clonality had fallen back toward baseline by progression.

V lost 3 bases to trimming and J lost 4 bases, with 16 bases between them. The CDR3 contains 15 residues. CDR1 SGDLS and CDR2 YYNGEE come from the germline V gene. The clonotype originates from a human donor with chronic lymphocytic leukemia. This chain uses TRBV9 with TRBJ2-5; D may correspond to TRBD1 or TRBD2 (5 bases each). This specimen consisted of PBMCs, obtained after 24 months of ibrutinib treatment. The CDR3 nucleotides read TGTGCCAGCAGCGGAGCCACGGGACCCGGAGAGACCCAGTACTTC. Its protein product is CASSGATGPGETQYF.